A single sample is the source of the 21 T cell receptor beta chains below, sequenced in a study of response to subunit inactivated influenza vaccine. TCRdb re-analysed the RT-PCR reads in MiXCR, keeping a single row per CDR3 protein. The sample holds approximately 700,000 distinct CDR3 sequences, 15% to 17% seen once. Specimen: PBMCs from blood, collected roughly 13 days after vaccination. The receptors derive from a man aged 50 to 60 who received an inactivated influenza vaccine.

The chain combines TRBV19 with TRBJ1-6; 7 bases agree with TRBD1. CDR3 size: 17 residues. Germline V gene sequence: CDR1 LNHDA, CDR2 SQIVND (reference sequence). The ends lost 9 bases at V and 0 bases at J; junction bases unmatched: 11. CDR3 sequence reads: CASNGQVESSYNSPLHF. Written as DNA, the CDR3 is TGTGCCAGCAACGGACAGGTGGAAAGCTCCTATAATTCACCCCTCCACTTT.

This clonotype has more than one count but fewer than ten. V is TRBV29-1 and J is TRBJ1-1; D not certain. CDR3 size: 10 residues. V shed 4 bases and J shed 10 bases, with 10 bases lying between them. Germline CDR1 and CDR2: SQVTM and ANQGSEA. CDR3 nucleotide sequence: TGCAGCGTTGCTGGACGGGGAGCTTTCTTT. It translates to CSVAGRGAFF. The full variable domain, completed using reference TRBV29-1 and TRBJ1-1, is SAVISQKPSRDICQRGTSLTIQCQVDSQVTMMFWYRQQPGQSLTLIATANQGSEATYESGFVIDKFPISRPNLTFSTLTVSNMSPEDSSIYLCSVAGRGAFFGQGTRLTVV.

Points on this clonotype: The junction shows a germline mismatch at one end, possibly a read error. The gene calls are TRBV25-1 and TRBJ2-1, with D hard to call. The CDR3 runs to 16 residues. Germline V CDR1 and CDR2: MGHDK, SYGVNS. The CDR3: CTSSGFTSPNYNEQFF. The CDR3 DNA sequence: TGTACCAGCAGTGGTTTTACTTCACCAAACTACAATGAGCAGTTCTTC.

As to this clonotype: At one end, the junction sequence differs from germline, possibly due to a read error. The genes are TRBV12-3 or TRBV12-4 and TRBJ1-5; 12 bases map to TRBD1. This CDR3 is built from 18 residues. CDR3 DNA sequence: TGTTCCAGCAGTTTATGGGTCCCGGGGACAGGGGGCACCCAGCCCCAGCATTTT. It is translated as CSSSLWVPGTGGTQPQHF.

The chain employs TRBV7-9 and TRBJ2-7; a weak D match, TRBD1 (6 bases). The CDR3 consists of 16 residues. Trimming shortened V by 5 bases and J by 0 bases, and 17 bases separated the two germline ends. From germline, CDR1 is SEHNR and CDR2 FQNEAQ (reference sequence). The CDR3 DNA reads as TGTGCCAGCAGCCCGTTTTACAGGGATAGCTCCTACGAGCAGTACTTC. The encoded protein is CASSPFYRDSSYEQYF. Combining the CDR3 with reference TRBV7-9 and TRBJ2-7 gives the whole variable domain DTGVSQNPRHKITKRGQNVTFRCDPISEHNRLYWYRQTLGQGPEFLTYFQNEAQLEKSRLLSDRFSAERPKGSFSTLEIQRTEQGDSAMYLCASSPFYRDSSYEQYFGPGTRLTVT.

This clonotype was seen only a few times. J is TRBJ2-3 and V is TRBV6-5, with D possibly TRBD1 on 7 matching bases. Germline V gives CDR1 MNHEY, CDR2 SVGAGI. The CDR3 contains 15 residues. V was pared by 0 bases and J by 3 bases, with 10 bases between. The CDR3 DNA sequence: TGTGCCAGCAGTTACTCCCCAGGGGGGACAGATACGCAGTATTTT. Its protein product is CASSYSPGGTDTQYF.

V is TRBV4-3 and J is TRBJ2-2; no clear D. With 4 bases removed from V and 6 bases from J, the gap between germline ends came to 6 bases. The germline V gene encodes CDR1 LGHNA and CDR2 YSLEER. The CDR3 contains 12 residues. The CDR3: CASSRISGELFF. The CDR3 nucleotides are TGCGCCAGCAGCCGTATCTCCGGGGAGCTGTTTTTT.

In DNA form, the CDR3 reads TGTGCCAGCAGTGAGGGGGTCGGCGAGCAGTTCTTC. Translation: CASSEGVGEQFF. The rearrangement uses TRBV2 and TRBJ2-1; D may be TRBD1 or TRBD2 (5 bases each). The germline gives CDR1 SNHLY, CDR2 FYNNEI. The germline V and J ends were trimmed by 3 bases and 10 bases, with 10 bases remaining between them. The CDR3 spans 12 residues.

This clonotype appeared a few times. The chain carries TRBV28 and TRBJ2-5; 7 bases fit TRBD1. V gave up 6 bases and J gave up 5 bases; unmatched junction bases: 9. The CDR3 has 14 residues. Germline CDR1 reads MDHEN; CDR2 reads SYDVKM. This CDR3 reads CASSITGQQETQYF. Written as DNA, the CDR3 is TGTGCCAGCAGCATCACGGGACAGCAGGAGACCCAGTACTTC.

This chain joins TRBV7-9 and TRBJ1-4, with 7 bases fitting TRBD1. This CDR3 has 16 residues. J lost 4 bases, V lost 0 bases, and 5 bases had no gene match. Germline-derived CDR1 and CDR2 are SEHNR and FQNEAQ (reference sequence). For the CDR3, the DNA is TGTGCCAGCAGCTTAGCGACAGGGCTGATTAATGAAAAACTGTTTTTT. Its protein product is CASSLATGLINEKLFF.

This clonotype was seen ten or more times. This chain links TRBV4-3 with TRBJ2-3; no clear D gene. V shed 3 bases and J shed 1 base, with 11 bases lying between them. CDR3 size: 15 residues. From germline, CDR1 is LGHNA and CDR2 YSLEER. The CDR3 spells CASSQSPGRTDTQYF. CDR3 coding DNA: TGCGCCAGCAGCCAGAGCCCGGGCCGCACAGATACGCAGTATTTT.

The CDR3 loop reads CASSAPTDEQYF. CDR3 DNA: TGTGCCAGCAGTGCCCCCACGGACGAGCAGTACTTC. This chain links TRBV6-5 with TRBJ2-7; no clear D gene. This CDR3 comprises 12 residues. In germline, CDR1 is MNHEY, CDR2 SVGAGI. V gave up 5 bases and J gave up 5 bases, with 10 bases separating them.

This clonotype was observed a handful of times. V is TRBV4-3 and J is TRBJ1-6; 8 bases agree with TRBD1. The germline gives CDR1 LGHNA, CDR2 YSLEER. After removal of 3 bases from V and 6 bases from J, the junction contained 7 bases not matched to a gene. This CDR3 comprises 16 residues. DNA for the CDR3: TGCGCCAGCAGCCAGGGTTATGACAGGGGTAATTCACCCCTCCACTTT. Translated: CASSQGYDRGNSPLHF.

This chain connects TRBV20-1 to TRBJ1-1, with TRBD1 matching 7 bases. J gave up 1 base and V 2 bases, and 7 bases lay outside the gene matches. Germline loops: CDR1 DFQATT, CDR2 SNEGSKA (reference sequence). CDR3 length: 15 residues. As DNA, the CDR3 is TGCAGTGCTAGAAGGTATGGACAGGCGAACACTGAAGCTTTCTTT. The encoded protein is CSARRYGQANTEAFF.

This clonotype was counted a few times. The chain joins TRBV29-1 to TRBJ2-7; D possibly corresponds to TRBD1 (6 bases). The V gene lost 5 bases and the J gene lost 0 bases, with 14 bases spanning the gap. Germline V gene sequence: CDR1 SQVTM, CDR2 ANQGSEA. CDR3 size: 14 residues. CDR3 region: CSVQGQGNSYEQYF. CDR3 coding DNA: TGCAGCGTTCAGGGGCAGGGCAACTCCTACGAGCAGTACTTC.

In this sample, this clonotype turned up many times. The rearrangement joins TRBV18 to TRBJ2-5, with D hard to call. The germline gives CDR1 KGHSH, CDR2 LQKENI. The CDR3 spans 14 residues. V dropped 1 base and J dropped 3 bases, with 9 bases sitting between them. CDR3 region: CASSPLQMKETQYF. CDR3 in DNA: TGTGCCAGCTCACCACTACAAATGAAAGAGACCCAGTACTTC.

This clonotype was observed at least ten times. The rearrangement joins TRBV28 to TRBJ2-6; 8 bases match TRBD1. Germline V gene lookup returns CDR1 MDHEN and CDR2 SYDVKM. The CDR3 totals 17 residues. Germline trimming cut 6 bases from V and 4 bases from J; bases unmatched to any gene: 11. The CDR3 region is CASSLKTGEVGANVLTF. CDR3 in DNA: TGTGCCAGCAGCTTAAAGACAGGGGAGGTAGGGGCCAACGTCCTGACTTTC.

J is TRBJ1-2 and V is TRBV6-1, with D possibly TRBD1 on 6 matching bases. V lost 6 bases and J 1 base, leaving 12 bases between the germline ends. This CDR3 region has 14 residues. Germline V gene data show CDR1 as MNHNS and CDR2 as SASEGT. CDR3 nucleotide sequence: TGTGCCAGCAGGAGGACAGATTTTAACTATGGCTACACCTTC. Translation gives CASRRTDFNYGYTF.

The CDR3 region has the DNA TGTGCCAGCAGTTCACAGGGATTCGGGTCCTACAATGAGCAGTTCTTC. The encoded protein is CASSSQGFGSYNEQFF. The V gene is TRBV27, the J gene TRBJ2-1; D perhaps matches TRBD1 (6 bases). The V end was cut by 4 bases, the J end by 1 base, with 14 bases between. The germline gives CDR1 MNHEY, CDR2 SMNVEV (reference sequence). This CDR3 comprises 16 residues.

This clonotype was found a few times. The chain couples TRBV2 to TRBJ1-4, with TRBD1 identical over 7 bases. The CDR3 sequence is 15 residues long. J lost 8 bases, V lost 5 bases, and 11 bases had no gene match. Germline-derived CDR1 and CDR2 are SNHLY and FYNNEI. CDR3 DNA: TGTGCCAGCAGTCTCGAGGGGGCAATCAACGAAAAACTGTTTTTT. Protein: CASSLEGAINEKLFF.

V is TRBV7-2 and J is TRBJ2-7; D possibly corresponds to TRBD1 (6 bases). CDR1 and CDR2 (germline): SGHTA, FQGNSA. Trimming removed 3 bases at V and 6 bases at J, with 15 bases between. The CDR3 runs 14 residues. The CDR3 reads CASSFQGQETEQYF. CDR3 bases: TGTGCCAGCAGCTTTCAGGGGCAGGAGACCGAGCAGTACTTC.